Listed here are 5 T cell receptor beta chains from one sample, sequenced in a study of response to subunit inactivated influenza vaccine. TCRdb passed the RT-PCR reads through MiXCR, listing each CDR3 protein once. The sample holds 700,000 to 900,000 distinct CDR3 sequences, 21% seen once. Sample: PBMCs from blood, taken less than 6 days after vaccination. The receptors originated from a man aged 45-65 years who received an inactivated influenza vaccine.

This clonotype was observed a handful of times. The CDR3 DNA follows: TGCGCCAGCAGCCAAGAAGCGGCAGGGGAATCCTATGGCTACACCTTC. Translating gives CASSQEAAGESYGYTF. The rearrangement uses TRBV4-3 and TRBJ1-2, with D perhaps TRBD1 (6 bases). Trimming took 0 bases from V and 4 from J, leaving 15 bases between them. The CDR3 contains 16 residues. Germline lookup yields CDR1 LGHNA and CDR2 YSLEER.

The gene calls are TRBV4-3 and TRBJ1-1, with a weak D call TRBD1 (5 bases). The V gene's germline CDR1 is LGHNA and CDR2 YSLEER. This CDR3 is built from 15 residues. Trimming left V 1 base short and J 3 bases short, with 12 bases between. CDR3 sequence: CASSQVWGGDTEAFF. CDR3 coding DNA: TGCGCCAGCAGCCAAGTGTGGGGCGGGGACACTGAAGCTTTCTTT.

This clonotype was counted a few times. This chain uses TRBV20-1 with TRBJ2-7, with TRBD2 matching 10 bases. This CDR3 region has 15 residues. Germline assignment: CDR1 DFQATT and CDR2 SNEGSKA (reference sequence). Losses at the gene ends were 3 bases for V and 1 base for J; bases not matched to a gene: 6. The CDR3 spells CSASSFSGRSYEQYF. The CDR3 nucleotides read TGCAGTGCTAGTTCCTTTAGCGGGAGGTCCTACGAGCAGTACTTC.

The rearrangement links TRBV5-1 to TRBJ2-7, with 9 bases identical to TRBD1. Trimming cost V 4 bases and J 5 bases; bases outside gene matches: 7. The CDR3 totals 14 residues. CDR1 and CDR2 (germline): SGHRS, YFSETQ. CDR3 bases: TGCGCCAGCAGCCTTGGACAGGGGACGGACGAGCAGTACTTC. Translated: CASSLGQGTDEQYF.

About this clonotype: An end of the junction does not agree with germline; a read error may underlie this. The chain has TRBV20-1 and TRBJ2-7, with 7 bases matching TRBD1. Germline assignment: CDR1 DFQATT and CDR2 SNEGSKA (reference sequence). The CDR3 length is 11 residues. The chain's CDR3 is CSAYKQGNSPF. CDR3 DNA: TGCAGTGCTTACAAACAGGGGAATTCCCCCTTC.